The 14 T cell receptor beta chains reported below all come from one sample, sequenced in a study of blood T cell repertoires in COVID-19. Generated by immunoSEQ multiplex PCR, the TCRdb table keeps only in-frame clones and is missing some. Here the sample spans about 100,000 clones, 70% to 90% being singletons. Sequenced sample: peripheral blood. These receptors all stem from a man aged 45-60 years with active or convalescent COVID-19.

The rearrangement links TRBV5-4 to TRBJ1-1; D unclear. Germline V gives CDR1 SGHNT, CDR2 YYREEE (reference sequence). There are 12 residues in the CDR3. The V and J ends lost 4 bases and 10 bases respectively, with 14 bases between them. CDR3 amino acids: CASSLERFGAFF. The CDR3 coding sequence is TGTGCCAGCAGCCTGGAGCGGTTTGGAGCTTTCTTT. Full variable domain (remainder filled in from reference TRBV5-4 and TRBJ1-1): ETGVTQSPTHLIKTRGQQVTLRCSSQSGHNTVSWYQQALGQGPQFIFQYYREEENGRGNFPPRFSGLQFPNYSSELNVNALELDDSALYLCASSLERFGAFFGQGTRLTVV.

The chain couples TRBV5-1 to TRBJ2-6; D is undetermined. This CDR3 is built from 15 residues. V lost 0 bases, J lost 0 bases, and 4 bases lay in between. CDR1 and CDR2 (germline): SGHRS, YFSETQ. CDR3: CASSLGSSGANVLTF. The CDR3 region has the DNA TGCGCCAGCAGCTTGGGCAGCTCTGGGGCCAACGTCCTGACTTTC.

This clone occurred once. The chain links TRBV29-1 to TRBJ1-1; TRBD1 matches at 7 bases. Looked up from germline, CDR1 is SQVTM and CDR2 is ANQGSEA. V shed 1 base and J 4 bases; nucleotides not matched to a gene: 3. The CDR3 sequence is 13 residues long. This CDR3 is CSVEGNRGTEAFF. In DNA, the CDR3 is TGCAGCGTTGAAGGGAACAGGGGCACTGAAGCTTTCTTT.

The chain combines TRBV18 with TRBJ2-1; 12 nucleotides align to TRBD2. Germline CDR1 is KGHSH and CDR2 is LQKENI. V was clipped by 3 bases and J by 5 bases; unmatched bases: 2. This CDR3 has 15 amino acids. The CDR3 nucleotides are TGTGCCAGCTCACCCACTAGCGGGGGGAACAATGAGCAGTTCTTC. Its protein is CASSPTSGGNNEQFF.

The CDR3 is CAISDSSYEQYF. The DNA for the CDR3 is TGTGCCATCAGTGACAGCTCCTACGAGCAGTACTTC. This chain uses TRBV10-3 with TRBJ2-7, with no clear D. V was cut by 3 bases and J by 0 bases, with 3 bases left in between. This CDR3 is built from 12 residues. Per the germline V gene, CDR1 is ENHRY and CDR2 is SYGVKD.

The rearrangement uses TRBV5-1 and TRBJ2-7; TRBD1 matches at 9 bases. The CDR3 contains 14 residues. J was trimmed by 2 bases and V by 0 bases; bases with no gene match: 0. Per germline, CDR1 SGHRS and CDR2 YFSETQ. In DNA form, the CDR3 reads TGCGCCAGCAGCTTGGGACAGGGGGCCTACGAGCAGTACTTC. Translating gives CASSLGQGAYEQYF.

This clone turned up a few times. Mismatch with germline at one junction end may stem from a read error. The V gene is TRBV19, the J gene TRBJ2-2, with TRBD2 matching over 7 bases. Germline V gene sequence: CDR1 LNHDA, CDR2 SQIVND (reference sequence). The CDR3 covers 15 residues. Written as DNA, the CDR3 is TGTGCCATTAGTAAAGGACTAGTCGACACCGGGGAGCTGTTTTTT. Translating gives CAISKGLVDTGELFF.

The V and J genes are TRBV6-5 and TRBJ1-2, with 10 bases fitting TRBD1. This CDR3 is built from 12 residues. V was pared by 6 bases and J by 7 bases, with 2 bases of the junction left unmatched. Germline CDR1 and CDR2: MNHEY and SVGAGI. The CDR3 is CASRGQGSGYTF. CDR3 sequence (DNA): TGTGCCAGCAGGGGACAGGGGTCTGGCTACACCTTC.

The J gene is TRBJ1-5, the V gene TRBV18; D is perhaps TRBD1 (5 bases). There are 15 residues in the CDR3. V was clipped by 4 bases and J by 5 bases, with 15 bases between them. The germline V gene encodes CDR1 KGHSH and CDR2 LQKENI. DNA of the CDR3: TGTGCCAGCTCACAGGGAGGAGGAGGGGATCAGCCCCAGCATTTT. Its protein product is CASSQGGGGDQPQHF.

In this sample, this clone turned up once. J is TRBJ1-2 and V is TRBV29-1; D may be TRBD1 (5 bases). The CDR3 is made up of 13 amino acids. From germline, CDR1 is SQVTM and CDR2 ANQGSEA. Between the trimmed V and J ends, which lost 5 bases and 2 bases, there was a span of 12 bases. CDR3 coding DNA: TGCAGCGTTAGAAGGGAGGGGAACTATGGCTACACCTTC. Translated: CSVRREGNYGYTF. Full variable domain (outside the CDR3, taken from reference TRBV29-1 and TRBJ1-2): SAVISQKPSRDICQRGTSLTIQCQVDSQVTMMFWYRQQPGQSLTLIATANQGSEATYESGFVIDKFPISRPNLTFSTLTVSNMSPEDSSIYLCSVRREGNYGYTFGSGTRLTVV.

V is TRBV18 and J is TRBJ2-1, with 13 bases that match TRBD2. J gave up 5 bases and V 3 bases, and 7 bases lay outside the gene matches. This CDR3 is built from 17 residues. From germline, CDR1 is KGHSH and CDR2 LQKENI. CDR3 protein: CASSPPGLAGVHNEQFF. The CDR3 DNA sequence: TGTGCCAGCTCACCCCCAGGACTAGCGGGAGTACACAATGAGCAGTTCTTC.

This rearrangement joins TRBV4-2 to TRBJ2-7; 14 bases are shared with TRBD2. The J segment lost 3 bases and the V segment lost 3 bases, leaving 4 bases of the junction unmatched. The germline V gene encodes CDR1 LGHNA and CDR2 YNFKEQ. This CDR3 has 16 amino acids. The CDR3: CASSHLGLAGDYEQYF. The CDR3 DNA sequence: TGTGCCAGCAGCCATCTGGGACTAGCGGGAGACTACGAGCAGTACTTC.

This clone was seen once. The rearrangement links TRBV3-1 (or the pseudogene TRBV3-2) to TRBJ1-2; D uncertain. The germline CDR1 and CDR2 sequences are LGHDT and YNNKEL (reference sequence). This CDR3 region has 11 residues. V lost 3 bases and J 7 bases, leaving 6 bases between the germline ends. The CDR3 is CASSHSGGYTF. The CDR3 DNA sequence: TGTGCCAGCAGCCACTCCGGTGGCTACACCTTC.

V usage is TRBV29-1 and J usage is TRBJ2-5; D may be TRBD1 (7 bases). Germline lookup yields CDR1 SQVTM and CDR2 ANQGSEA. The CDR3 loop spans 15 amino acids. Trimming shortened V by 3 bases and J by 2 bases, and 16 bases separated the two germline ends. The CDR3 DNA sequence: TGCAGCGTTGAGGGCGGAGGGACAGAGCAAGAGACCCAGTACTTC. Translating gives CSVEGGGTEQETQYF.